The 17 T cell receptor beta chains given below trace back to one sample, sequenced in a study of blood T cell repertoires in COVID-19 (dated by TCRdb to 2020 to 2022). Libraries were built with the immunoSEQ multiplex PCR assay. This immuneACCESS table, as held by TCRdb, lists in-frame sequences with V and J called but not all clones. Of the missing ones, under half trace to an unresolved V gene in checked studies; the others have no known cause. This sample is represented by about 250,000 clones; approximately 91% of them were singletons. The ten largest clonotypes hold roughly 0.92% of the sample. Material for sequencing was peripheral blood. The receptors stem from a woman aged 40 to 50 who had recovered from COVID-19.

V is TRBV5-5 and J is TRBJ1-1; 10 nucleotides agree with TRBD1. The V segment lost 0 bases and the J segment 5 bases; nucleotides outside the gene matches: 4. This CDR3 is built from 15 residues. Germline V gives CDR1 SGHKS, CDR2 YYEKEE (reference sequence). CDR3 DNA sequence: TGTGCCAGCAGCTTGGGGGGACAGGGGAAGACTGAAGCTTTCTTT. Translating gives CASSLGGQGKTEAFF.

The gene calls are TRBV3-1 (or the pseudogene TRBV3-2) and TRBJ2-3, with D perhaps TRBD2 (6 bases). This CDR3 has 14 residues. Germline V gene lookup returns CDR1 LGHDT and CDR2 YNNKEL (reference sequence). Trimming shortened V by 1 base and J by 4 bases, and 9 bases separated the two germline ends. For the CDR3, the DNA is TGTGCCAGCAGCCAAGGTCCGGGGGCAGATACGCAGTATTTT. This codes for CASSQGPGADTQYF.

The chain couples TRBV6-5 to TRBJ2-5; 9 positions agree with TRBD2. Per the germline V gene, CDR1 is MNHEY and CDR2 is SVGAGI. Unmatched junction bases numbered 6, after V lost 5 bases and J lost 5 bases. The CDR3 loop spans 14 amino acids. CDR3: CASSPSGKRETQYF. The CDR3 DNA reads as TGTGCCAGCAGTCCTAGCGGGAAACGGGAGACCCAGTACTTC.

This chain uses TRBV7-8 with TRBJ1-1, with TRBD1 matching over 7 bases. The germline CDR1 and CDR2 sequences are SGHVS and FQNEAQ. There are 13 residues in the CDR3. With V trimmed by 3 bases and J by 4 bases, 2 bases remained unmatched. Here the CDR3 DNA reads TGTGCCAGCAGCTTTACAGGGGTCACTGAAGCTTTCTTT. This codes for CASSFTGVTEAFF.

This chain joins TRBV11-3 and TRBJ1-3; weak D call: TRBD1 (6 bases). This CDR3 has 15 residues. Germline-derived CDR1 and CDR2 are SGHNT and YENEEA. The V end was cut by 5 bases, the J end by 3 bases, with 14 bases between. The CDR3 DNA follows: TGTGCCAGCAGCCTGGACAGTGGCCTTGGAAACACCATATATTTT. Translating gives CASSLDSGLGNTIYF.

This clone was seen a handful of times. The chain is built from TRBV20-1 and TRBJ2-1, with 7 bases fitting TRBD2. The CDR3 extends over 14 amino acids. Germline trimming cut 3 bases from V and 5 bases from J; bases unmatched to any gene: 7. Germline values: CDR1 DFQATT, CDR2 SNEGSKA (reference sequence). In nucleotides, the CDR3 is TGCAGTGCTAGTCGGCTAGCGGAAGACAATGAGCAGTTCTTC. Translating gives CSASRLAEDNEQFF.

The chain carries TRBV3-1 (or the pseudogene TRBV3-2) and TRBJ2-6; weak D call: TRBD1 (5 bases). Germline CDR1 is LGHDT and CDR2 is YNNKEL (reference sequence). The CDR3 runs to 15 residues. Trimming took 5 bases from V and 2 from J, leaving 10 bases between them. For the CDR3, the DNA is TGTGCCAGCAGCACCCGACAGCCTGGGGCCAACGTCCTGACTTTC. It encodes CASSTRQPGANVLTF.

The chain couples TRBV3-1 (or the pseudogene TRBV3-2) to TRBJ2-2; 8 bases agree with TRBD2. The V segment lost 4 bases and the J segment 5 bases; nucleotides outside the gene matches: 3. The CDR3 extends over 14 amino acids. Germline assignment: CDR1 LGHDT and CDR2 YNNKEL (reference sequence). In nucleotides, the CDR3 is TGTGCCAGCAGCCCATTAGCGGGAACCGGGGAGCTGTTTTTT. It is translated as CASSPLAGTGELFF.

The chain is built from TRBV28 and TRBJ2-5; 7 nucleotides match TRBD1. Trimming cost V 3 bases and J 0 bases; bases outside gene matches: 7. Germline V CDR1 and CDR2: MDHEN, SYDVKM. The CDR3 is 16 amino acids. CDR3: CASSFGRGSYQETQYF. CDR3 bases: TGTGCCAGCAGTTTTGGCAGGGGGTCGTACCAAGAGACCCAGTACTTC.

This clone appeared a few times. The chain employs TRBV7-9 and TRBJ2-6; D perhaps matches TRBD1 (6 bases). V was cut by 1 base and J by 0 bases, with 10 bases left in between. Germline-derived CDR1 and CDR2 are SEHNR and FQNEAQ (reference sequence). This CDR3 region has 17 residues. This chain's CDR3 is CASSLGTDLSGANVLTF. The CDR3 DNA is TGTGCCAGCAGCTTAGGGACAGACCTCTCTGGGGCCAACGTCCTGACTTTC.

V usage is TRBV18 and J usage is TRBJ2-5, with D hard to call. V lost 2 bases, J lost 3 bases, and 4 bases lay in between. Germline V gives CDR1 KGHSH, CDR2 LQKENI. The length of the CDR3 is 12 residues. The CDR3 loop reads CASSPAEETQYF. The CDR3, as DNA: TGTGCCAGCTCACCAGCAGAAGAGACCCAGTACTTC.

The rearrangement joins TRBV7-8 to TRBJ2-7, with D possibly matching TRBD2 (5 bases). V was cut by 1 base and J by 3 bases, with 10 bases left in between. The length of the CDR3 is 14 residues. From germline, CDR1 is SGHVS and CDR2 FQNEAQ. This chain's CDR3 is CASSLEEAYYEQYF. The DNA for the CDR3 is TGTGCCAGCAGCTTAGAGGAGGCCTACTACGAGCAGTACTTC.

In this sample, this clone turned up a few times. Within the sample, other DNA sequences also encode this same CDR3. J is TRBJ1-5 and V is TRBV6-1, with 7 bases fitting TRBD1. The germline V gene has CDR1 MNHNS and CDR2 SASEGT. The CDR3 length is 16 residues. Trimming cost V 3 bases and J 0 bases; bases outside gene matches: 5. The CDR3 DNA is TGTGCCAGCAGTGAGGGGACAGTTTATAGCAATCAGCCCCAGCATTTT. Translated, it gives CASSEGTVYSNQPQHF.

The J gene is TRBJ2-3, the V gene TRBV11-3; 7 bases align to TRBD1. Germline-derived CDR1 and CDR2 are SGHNT and YENEEA. J lost 4 bases, V lost 5 bases, and 6 bases had no gene match. CDR3 size: 14 residues. Here the CDR3 DNA reads TGTGCCAGCAGCCCAAGGACAGGCCCAGATACGCAGTATTTT. Its protein product is CASSPRTGPDTQYF.

The chain couples TRBV6-1 to TRBJ1-1; possibly TRBD1 for D (5 bases). The CDR3 is 13 amino acids. CDR1 is MNHNS, CDR2 SASEGT, per germline. Trimming pared 6 bases from V and 3 bases from J, leaving 11 bases between. CDR3 coding DNA: TGTGCCAGCAGCCCGGGGGGTTACACTGAAGCTTTCTTT. Translating gives CASSPGGYTEAFF.

This sequence joins TRBV5-1 and TRBJ2-7, with a weak D call TRBD2 (5 bases). V was trimmed by 0 bases and J by 5 bases, leaving 9 bases between them. Germline V CDR1 and CDR2: SGHRS, YFSETQ. The CDR3 loop spans 13 amino acids. CDR3 nucleotides: TGCGCCAGCAGCTTGGACGAGGGAAACGAGCAGTACTTC. Protein: CASSLDEGNEQYF.

J is TRBJ1-2 and V is TRBV2; no clear D gene. The CDR3 length is 13 residues. Germline CDR1 is SNHLY and CDR2 is FYNNEI. Trimming removed 0 bases from V and 8 bases from J, with 10 bases in between. CDR3 sequence reads: CASSEAASPGYTF. In DNA form, the CDR3 reads TGTGCCAGCAGTGAAGCGGCCAGTCCCGGCTACACCTTC.